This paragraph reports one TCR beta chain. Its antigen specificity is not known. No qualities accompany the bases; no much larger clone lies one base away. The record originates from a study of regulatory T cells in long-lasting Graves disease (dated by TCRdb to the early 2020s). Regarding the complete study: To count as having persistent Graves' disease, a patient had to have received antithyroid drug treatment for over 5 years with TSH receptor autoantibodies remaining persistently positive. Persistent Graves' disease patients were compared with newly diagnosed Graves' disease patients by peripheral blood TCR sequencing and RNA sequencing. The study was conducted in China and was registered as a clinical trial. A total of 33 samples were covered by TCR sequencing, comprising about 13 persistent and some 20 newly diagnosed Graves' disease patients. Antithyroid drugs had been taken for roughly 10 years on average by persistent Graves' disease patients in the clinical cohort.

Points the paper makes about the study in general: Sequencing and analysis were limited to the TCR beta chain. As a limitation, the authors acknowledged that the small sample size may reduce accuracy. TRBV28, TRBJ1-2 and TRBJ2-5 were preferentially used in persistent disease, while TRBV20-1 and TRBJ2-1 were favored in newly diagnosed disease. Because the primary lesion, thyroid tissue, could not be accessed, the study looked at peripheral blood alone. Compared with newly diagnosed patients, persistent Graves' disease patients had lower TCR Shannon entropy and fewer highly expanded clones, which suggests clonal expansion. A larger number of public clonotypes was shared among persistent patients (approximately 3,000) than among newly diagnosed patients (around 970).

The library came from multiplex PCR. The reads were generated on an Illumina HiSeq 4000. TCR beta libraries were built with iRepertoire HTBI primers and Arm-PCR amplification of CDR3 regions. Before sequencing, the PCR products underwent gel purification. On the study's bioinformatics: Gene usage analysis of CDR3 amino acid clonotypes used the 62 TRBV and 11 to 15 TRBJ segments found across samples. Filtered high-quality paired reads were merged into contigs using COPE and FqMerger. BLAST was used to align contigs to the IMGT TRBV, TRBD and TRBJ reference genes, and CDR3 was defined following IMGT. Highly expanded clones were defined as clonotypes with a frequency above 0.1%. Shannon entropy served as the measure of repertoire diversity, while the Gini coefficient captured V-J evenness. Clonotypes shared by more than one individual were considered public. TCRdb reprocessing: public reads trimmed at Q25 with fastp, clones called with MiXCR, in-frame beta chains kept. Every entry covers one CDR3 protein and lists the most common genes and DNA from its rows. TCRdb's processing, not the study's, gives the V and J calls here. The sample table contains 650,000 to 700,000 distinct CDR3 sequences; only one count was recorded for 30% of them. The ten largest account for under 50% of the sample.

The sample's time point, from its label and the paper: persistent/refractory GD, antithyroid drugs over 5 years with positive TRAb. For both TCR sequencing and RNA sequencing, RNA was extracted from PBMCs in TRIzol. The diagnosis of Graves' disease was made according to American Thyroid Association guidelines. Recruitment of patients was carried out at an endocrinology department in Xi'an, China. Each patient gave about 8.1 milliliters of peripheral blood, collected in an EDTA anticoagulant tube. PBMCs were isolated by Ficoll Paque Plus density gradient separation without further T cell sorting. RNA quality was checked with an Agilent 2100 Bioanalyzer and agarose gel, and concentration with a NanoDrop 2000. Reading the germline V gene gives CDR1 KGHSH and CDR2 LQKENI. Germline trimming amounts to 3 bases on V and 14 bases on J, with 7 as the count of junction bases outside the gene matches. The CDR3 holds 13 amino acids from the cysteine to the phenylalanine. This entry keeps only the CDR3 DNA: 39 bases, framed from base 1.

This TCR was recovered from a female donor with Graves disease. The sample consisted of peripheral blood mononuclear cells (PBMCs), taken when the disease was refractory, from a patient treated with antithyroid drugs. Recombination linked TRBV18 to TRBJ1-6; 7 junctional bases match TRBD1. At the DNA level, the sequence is TGTGCCAGCTCACCGGGACAGTTCACGACCCTCCACTTT. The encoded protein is CASSPGQFTTLHF.